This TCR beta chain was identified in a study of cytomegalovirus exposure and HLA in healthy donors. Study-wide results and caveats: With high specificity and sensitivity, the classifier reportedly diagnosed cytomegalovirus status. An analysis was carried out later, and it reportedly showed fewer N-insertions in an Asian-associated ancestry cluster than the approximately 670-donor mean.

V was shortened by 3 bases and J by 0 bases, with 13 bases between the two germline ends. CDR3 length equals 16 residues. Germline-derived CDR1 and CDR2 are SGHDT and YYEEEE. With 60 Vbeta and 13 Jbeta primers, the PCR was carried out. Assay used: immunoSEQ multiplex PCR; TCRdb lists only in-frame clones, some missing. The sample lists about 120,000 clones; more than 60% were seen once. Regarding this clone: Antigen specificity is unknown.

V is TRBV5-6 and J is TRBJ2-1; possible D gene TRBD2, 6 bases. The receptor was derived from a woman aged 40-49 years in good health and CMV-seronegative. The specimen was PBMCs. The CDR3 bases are TGTGCCAGCAGCTCCGTGGGTAGCGGCTCCTACAATGAGCAGTTCTTC. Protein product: CASSSVGSGSYNEQFF.